This T cell receptor (beta chain) was observed in a study of response to subunit inactivated influenza vaccine. Study-level results: After each seasonal influenza vaccination, few new T cells are recruited, the authors suggested.

TCRdb reanalysed the RT-PCR reads using MiXCR and keeps one entry per CDR3 protein. The top ten clones hold approximately 12% of a sample with some 480,000 distinct CDR3 sequences, roughly 9.7% of them seen once. Germline trimming cut 4 bases from V and 6 bases from J; bases unmatched to any gene: 7. CDR1 is LGHDT and CDR2 is YNNKEL in the germline V gene (reference sequence). This CDR3 has 15 residues. The sample holds a few counts of this clonotype. Its specificity is not known. Here the sequenced sample was PBMCs from blood, taken 35 to 45 days after vaccination. The clonotype originates from a man aged 45 to 65 who received an inactivated influenza vaccine. The chain combines TRBV3-1 with TRBJ1-5; 9 nucleotides match TRBD1. In DNA form, the CDR3 reads TGTGCCAGCAGCCTGGGACAGGGCGGGGGTCAGCCCCAGCATTTT. Translation: CASSLGQGGGQPQHF.